This T cell receptor beta chain was obtained from a study of molecular identifiers for immune sequencing clone quantification. Previously reported methods and listed TCR primers produced the bulk TCR libraries. TCRdb analysed the PCR reads with MiXCR anew, one entry per CDR3 protein. The data hold roughly 320,000 distinct CDR3 sequences, with 20% to 25% observed a single time. The length of the CDR3 is 14 residues. CDR1 and CDR2 (germline): SEHNR, FQNEAQ (reference sequence). Deletions cut 4 bases from V and 6 bases from J, with 16 bases between. As for this clonotype: This may come from a read error, since a much larger clone is one base off.

Input material: naive CD8+ T cells from blood, with Jurkat cell RNA spiked in. As for subset: FACS-sorted CD8+CD4-CCR7+CD45RA+ naive T cells. The chain uses TRBV7-9 and TRBJ2-7; possibly TRBD1 for D (6 bases). This clonotype was obtained from a human donor in good health. Some libraries in this study had Jurkat cell RNA spiked in. CDR3: CASSSSVGGCEQYF. The CDR3, as DNA: TGTGCCAGCAGCTCGTCCGTAGGGGGTTGCGAGCAGTACTTC.